These T cell receptor beta chains were read from a single sample in a study of human T cells and chemical hapten exposure. A single record per CDR3 protein comes from TCRdb applying MiXCR to the RACE reads. The sample comprises approximately 79,000 distinct CDR3 sequences, about 8.7% of which are singletons, and 1.5% rests with the top ten. The sample comprised whole blood. These receptors all come from a male donor in good health. Some clones in this sample may be carry-over from other donors' samples. Both conserved end residues are part of each CDR3. A D gene is named only where the DNA matches it firmly. Not every row has a clone size; where given, it reads once, few, many or a size class.

clone_size	d_call	j_call	v_call	cdr3_aa	cdr3_nt
few	-	TRBJ1-1	TRBV27	CASSLFIRGANTEAFF	TGTGCCAGCAGTTTATTCATTCGGGGGGCGAACACTGAAGCTTTCTTT
few	-	TRBJ2-5	TRBV4-1	CASSQSLETQYF	TGCGCCAGCAGCCAATCCCTGGAGACCCAGTACTTC
-	-	TRBJ2-7	TRBV25-1	CATRGREQYF	TGTGCCACCAGGGGCCGAGAGCAGTACTTC
few	-	TRBJ2-1	TRBV12-3/TRBV12-4	CASSPLYNEQFF	TGTGCCAGCAGTCCACTATACAATGAGCAGTTCTTC
many	TRBD1	TRBJ2-7	TRBV27	CASRVGQGSFEQYF	TGTGCCAGCAGGGTGGGACAGGGATCGTTCGAGCAGTACTTC
-	-	TRBJ2-1	TRBV25-1	CASSETSFKQFF	TGTGCCAGCAGTGAAACTAGCTTTAAGCAGTTCTTC
-	TRBD1	TRBJ2-7	TRBV18	CASSAGDRYEQYF	TGTGCCAGCTCAGCCGGGGACAGGTACGAGCAGTACTTC
-	-	TRBJ2-1	TRBV20-1	CSAQASGYNEQFF	TGCAGTGCTCAGGCGTCAGGGTACAATGAGCAGTTCTTC
few	-	TRBJ1-5	TRBV27	CASRQGHGRNQPQHF	TGTGCCAGCAGACAGGGCCATGGACGCAATCAGCCCCAGCATTTT
few	TRBD1	TRBJ1-5	TRBV7-2	CASSLDGTGSRSSNQPQHF	TGTGCCAGCAGCTTAGACGGGACAGGTAGTCGATCTAGCAATCAGCCCCAGCATTTT
few	-	TRBJ1-5	TRBV20-1	CSASQGQHQPQHF	TGCAGTGCTAGTCAGGGTCAGCACCAGCCCCAGCATTTT
few	-	TRBJ1-6	TRBV12-3/TRBV12-4	CASSPRGNNSPLHF	TGTGCCAGCAGTCCCCGGGGGAATAATTCACCCCTCCACTTT
few	-	TRBJ2-1	TRBV12-3/TRBV12-4	CASSPGAGFSYNEQFF	TGTGCCAGCAGCCCCGGGGCGGGATTCTCCTACAATGAGCAGTTCTTC
many	-	TRBJ2-3	TRBV6-1	CASSKVSTDTQYF	TGTGCCAGCTCCAAGGTTAGCACAGATACGCAGTATTTT
many	-	TRBJ1-5	TRBV4-1	CASSQDSNQPQHF	TGCGCCAGCAGCCAGGATAGCAATCAGCCCCAGCATTTT
-	-	TRBJ1-5	TRBV2	CASSEIPVDGNQPQHF	TGTGCCAGCAGTGAAATCCCCGTGGATGGCAATCAGCCCCAGCATTTT
few	TRBD1	TRBJ2-4	TRBV4-2	CASQPSGQGIKNIQYF	TGTGCCAGCCAACCGTCAGGACAGGGGATAAAAAACATTCAGTACTTC
few	-	TRBJ2-5	TRBV5-1	CASSLAGDIQETQYF	TGCGCCAGCAGCTTGGCGGGTGACATCCAAGAGACCCAGTACTTC
-	TRBD2	TRBJ2-7	TRBV12-3/TRBV12-4	CASSLRPSGEYEQYF	TGTGCCAGCAGTTTACGGCCTAGCGGGGAGTACGAGCAGTACTTC
many	-	TRBJ2-1	TRBV5-1	CASSLMTGISYNEQFF	TGCGCCAGCAGCTTGATGACAGGCATCTCCTACAATGAGCAGTTCTTC
-	TRBD2	TRBJ2-3	TRBV5-1	CASSSPPSGSKDTQYF	TGCGCCAGCAGCTCTCCCCCTAGCGGGAGTAAAGATACGCAGTATTTT
-	-	TRBJ1-4	TRBV7-9	CASTATNEKLFF	TGCGCCTCCACGGCAACTAATGAAAAACTGTTTTTT
few	-	TRBJ1-1	TRBV5-8	CASSSRDNPTEAFF	TGTGCCAGCAGCTCCCGGGACAATCCCACTGAAGCTTTCTTT
many	-	TRBJ1-2	TRBV6-5	CASSRTLQGGYTF	TGTGCCAGCAGCAGGACCCTCCAAGGTGGCTACACCTTC
few	-	TRBJ2-1	TRBV11-3	CASSQVGDQYNEQFF	TGTGCCAGCAGCCAAGTCGGGGACCAATACAATGAGCAGTTCTTC
few	-	TRBJ2-1	TRBV6-1	CASSRTDFFEQFF	TGTGCCAGCTCTCGGACAGATTTTTTTGAGCAGTTCTTC
few	-	TRBJ1-6	TRBV7-3	CASSLDGSSPLHF	TGTGCCAGCAGCTTAGACGGGTCTTCACCCCTCCACTTT
-	-	TRBJ1-1	TRBV5-4	CASSNLLEAFF	TGTGCCAGCAGCAACCTCCTAGAAGCTTTCTTT
few	TRBD1	TRBJ1-5	TRBV18	CASSMDREYSNQPQHF	TGTGCCAGCTCAATGGACAGGGAATATAGCAATCAGCCCCAGCATTTT
few	TRBD2	TRBJ2-7	TRBV7-9	CASSPGTSGGAEEQYF	TGTGCCAGCAGCCCCGGGACTAGCGGGGGGGCGGAGGAGCAGTACTTC
few	-	TRBJ2-1	TRBV7-9	CASSPQERVYNEQFF	TGTGCCAGCAGCCCCCAGGAGCGAGTCTACAATGAGCAGTTCTTC
few	-	TRBJ2-3	TRBV30	CAWSVFTDTQYF	TGTGCCTGGAGTGTCTTCACAGATACGCAGTATTTT
few	TRBD2	TRBJ2-1	TRBV7-6	CASSWTSGGPYNEQFF	TGTGCCAGCAGCTGGACTAGCGGGGGCCCTTACAATGAGCAGTTCTTC
few	TRBD1	TRBJ1-5	TRBV5-5	CASSLVQGAGGQPQHF	TGTGCCAGCAGCTTGGTACAGGGGGCGGGAGGACAGCCCCAGCATTTT
-	-	TRBJ2-3	TRBV25-1	CASSESVTTDTQYF	TGTGCCAGCAGTGAATCAGTTACCACAGATACGCAGTATTTT
-	-	TRBJ1-6	TRBV6-5	CASSYQAPSPLDF	TGTGCCAGCAGTTACCAGGCCCCCTCACCCCTCGACTTT
-	-	TRBJ2-2	TRBV3-1	CARRTGKLFF	TGTGCCAGAAGAACAGGGAAGCTGTTTTTT
many	-	TRBJ2-3	TRBV12-3/TRBV12-4	CASSFGTRDSTDTQYF	TGTGCCAGCAGTTTTGGCACAAGGGATAGCACAGATACGCAGTATTTT
few	-	TRBJ1-1	TRBV6-5	CASRSPGGARKGNTEAFF	TGTGCCAGCAGAAGTCCCGGCGGCGCGAGGAAGGGAAACACTGAAGCTTTCTTT
few	-	TRBJ1-1	TRBV27	CASSLWGRDTEAFF	TGTGCCAGCAGTTTATGGGGAAGGGATACTGAAGCTTTCTTT
-	-	TRBJ1-4	TRBV12-3/TRBV12-4	CASRLGQTTNEKLFF	TGTGCCAGCAGGTTAGGACAGACAACTAATGAAAAACTGTTTTTT
many	-	TRBJ2-3	TRBV12-3/TRBV12-4	CASTLGTDTQYF	TGTGCCAGCACCCTTGGAACAGATACGCAGTATTTT
-	TRBD2	TRBJ2-1	TRBV29-1	CSAAQTSGSFDEQFF	TGCAGCGCCGCCCAGACTAGCGGGAGTTTTGATGAGCAGTTCTTC
few	-	TRBJ1-1	TRBV7-3	CASSSAGYGTEAFF	TGTGCCAGCAGCTCCGCGGGATATGGGACTGAAGCTTTCTTT
few	-	TRBJ1-2	TRBV12-3/TRBV12-4	CASSLAQTTGNSYGYTF	TGTGCCAGCAGTTTAGCGCAGACAACAGGGAACTCCTATGGCTACACCTTC
many	-	TRBJ1-1	TRBV10-3	CAISGLGENTEAFF	TGTGCCATCAGTGGCCTGGGGGAGAACACTGAAGCTTTCTTT
few	-	TRBJ1-5	TRBV12-2	CASRSRGGRDSNQPQHF	TGTGCAAGTCGCTCCCGGGGGGGACGAGATAGCAATCAGCCCCAGCATTTT
few	-	TRBJ2-1	TRBV11-2	CASSLIGQNEQFF	TGTGCCAGCAGCTTAATTGGGCAAAATGAGCAGTTCTTC
-	TRBD2	TRBJ2-3	TRBV12-3/TRBV12-4	CASRFSFTYRREGSTDTQYF	TGTGCCAGCAGATTTAGCTTTACTTATCGGCGGGAGGGCTCGACAGATACGCAGTATTTT
many	TRBD1	TRBJ1-1	TRBV7-2	CASSPGTGGSAFF	TGTGCCAGCAGCCCAGGGACAGGGGGGTCGGCTTTCTTT
many	TRBD2	TRBJ2-2	TRBV9	CASSVGGRSTGELFF	TGTGCCAGCAGCGTTGGCGGGAGGTCCACCGGGGAGCTGTTTTTT
few	TRBD2	TRBJ2-7	TRBV3-1	CASSQVSSGSVSYEQYF	TGTGCCAGCAGCCAAGTTTCAAGCGGGAGTGTCTCCTACGAGCAGTACTTC
-	-	TRBJ1-1	TRBV5-6	CASSFPGSTEAFF	TGTGCCAGCAGCTTTCCTGGTAGCACTGAAGCTTTCTTT
few	-	TRBJ2-3	TRBV20-1	CSARAGHPTDTQYF	TGCAGTGCTAGAGCCGGACACCCCACAGATACGCAGTATTTT
-	TRBD1	TRBJ2-7	TRBV11-1	CASSLWTGDVYEQYF	TGTGCCAGCAGCTTATGGACAGGGGACGTCTACGAGCAGTACTTC
few	-	TRBJ2-1	TRBV29-1	CSVETWTVNNEQFF	TGCAGCGTTGAAACTTGGACAGTTAACAATGAGCAGTTCTTC
few	-	TRBJ1-2	TRBV4-1	CASSLQGRDYGYTF	TGCGCCAGCAGCCTACAGGGTCGGGACTATGGCTACACCTTC
many	-	TRBJ1-2	TRBV3-1	CASLNSASGHYGYTF	TGTGCCAGCCTAAACTCCGCGTCAGGCCACTATGGCTACACCTTC
many	TRBD1	TRBJ2-2	TRBV5-1	CASNYRGHTGELFF	TGCGCCAGCAACTACAGGGGGCACACCGGGGAGCTGTTTTTT